This TCR beta chain was sequenced during a study of regulatory T cells in long-lasting Graves disease. Study-level points and caveats: When disease was persistent, TRBV28, TRBJ1-2 and TRBJ2-5 were the favored segments.

As concerns this clonotype: Its antigen is currently unknown.

The junction had 6 bases not matched to a gene; V was cut back by 4 bases and J by 4 bases. This CDR3 comprises 16 residues. Germline CDR1 SGHNT, CDR2 YYREEE (reference sequence). Time point: newly diagnosed GD, antithyroid drugs for less than 3 months. The TCR library was made from RNA extracted from PBMCs. The authors built TCR beta libraries using iRepertoire HTBI primers and Arm-PCR of CDR3 regions. MiXCR, run by TCRdb on the multiplex PCR reads, gives a single entry per CDR3 protein. The table has under 250,000 distinct CDR3 sequences, 20% to 25% seen once. Sequencing was performed on peripheral blood mononuclear cells (PBMCs), taken at new diagnosis, from a patient treated with antithyroid drugs. This chain connects TRBV5-4 to TRBJ2-6; TRBD1 aligns across 9 bases. The TCR originated in a female donor with Graves disease. The chain's CDR3 is CASSQNRGLGANVLTF. CDR3 coding DNA: TGTGCCAGCAGCCAAAACAGGGGGCTAGGGGCCAACGTCCTGACTTTC.